The clone carrying this T cell receptor beta chain was detected many times. Its target is not known. These data originate in a study of T cells in Graves' hyperthyroidism and ophthalmopathy. Background on the study: Peripheral blood was acquired at first diagnosis, ahead of any therapy whatsoever. Study observations and caveats: Appearing also in blood were most of the thyroid clonotypes expanded above 0.001.

Patients with ophthalmopathy all had a Clinical Activity Score of at least 3, a NOSPECS grade of at least 4 and duration under 3 months. Uncontrolled infections, other autoimmune diseases, pregnancy or lactation led to exclusion of patients. The source material, RNA transcripts, was used to amplify TCR beta CDR3 regions. First-round RT-PCR of the TCR CDR3 relied on the HTBI primer set. In TCRdb, the multiplex PCR reads were re-called with MiXCR into one record per CDR3 protein. In the table there are more than 500,000 distinct CDR3 sequences, roughly a sixth of which are singletons. The CDR3 has 15 amino acids. Trimming took off 4 bases at V and 7 bases at J, with 18 bases between the two ends. Germline lookup yields CDR1 SGHKS and CDR2 YYEKEE (reference sequence).

The sequenced sample was blood. The V gene is TRBV5-5, the J gene TRBJ1-5; TRBD1 might be the D (5 bases). The origin of this receptor is a woman aged 25 to 39 with Graves' ophthalmopathy. CDR3 DNA sequence: TGTGCCAGCAGCCGGCATTGGGGGGTCGGGCAGCCCCAGCATTTT. This encodes CASSRHWGVGQPQHF.